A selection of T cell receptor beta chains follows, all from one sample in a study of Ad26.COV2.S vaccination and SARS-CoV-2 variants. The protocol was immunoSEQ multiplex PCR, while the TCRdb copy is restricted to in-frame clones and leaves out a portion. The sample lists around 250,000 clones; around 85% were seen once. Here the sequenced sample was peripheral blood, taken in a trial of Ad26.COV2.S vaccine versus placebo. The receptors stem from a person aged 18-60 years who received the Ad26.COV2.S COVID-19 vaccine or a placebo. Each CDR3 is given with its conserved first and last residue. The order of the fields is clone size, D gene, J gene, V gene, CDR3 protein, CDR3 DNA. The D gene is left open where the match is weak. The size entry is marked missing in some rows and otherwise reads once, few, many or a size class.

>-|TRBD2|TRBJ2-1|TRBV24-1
CATSDLMAGGPDEQFF
TGTGCCACCAGTGATTTGATGGCGGGAGGGCCCGATGAGCAGTTCTTC
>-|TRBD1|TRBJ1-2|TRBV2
CALGQGASYGYTF
TGTGCCTTAGGACAGGGGGCGTCTTATGGCTACACCTTC
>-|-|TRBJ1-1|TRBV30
CAWSGGGNTEAFF
TGTGCCTGGAGTGGAGGTGGGAACACTGAAGCTTTCTTT
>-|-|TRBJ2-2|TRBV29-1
CSVRVGDGELFF
TGCAGCGTTAGGGTTGGGGACGGGGAGCTGTTTTTT
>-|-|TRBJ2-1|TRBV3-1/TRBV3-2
CASSQVRIIYNEQFF
TGTGCCAGCAGCCAAGTAAGGATAATCTACAATGAGCAGTTCTTC
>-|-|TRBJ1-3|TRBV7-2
CASSLAPPGLGGNTIYF
TGTGCCAGCAGCTTAGCGCCCCCCGGTTTGGGTGGAAACACCATATATTTT
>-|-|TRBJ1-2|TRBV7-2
CASSSLPGRLETF
TGTGCCAGCAGCTCCCTCCCCGGCCGGCTGGAGACCTTC
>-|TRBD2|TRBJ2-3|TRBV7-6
CASSLSGTPTDTQYF
TGTGCCAGCAGCCTTAGCGGGACTCCCACAGATACGCAGTATTTT
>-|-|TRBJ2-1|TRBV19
CASSRGVSSYNEQFF
TGTGCCAGTAGTCGCGGGGTGAGCTCCTACAATGAGCAGTTCTTC
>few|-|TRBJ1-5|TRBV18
CASSPTSFGQPQHF
TGTGCCAGCTCGCCTACTAGCTTCGGTCAGCCCCAGCATTTT
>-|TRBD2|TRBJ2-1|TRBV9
CASSPLAGGTYNEQFF
TGTGCCAGCAGCCCTTTAGCGGGAGGGACCTACAATGAGCAGTTCTTC
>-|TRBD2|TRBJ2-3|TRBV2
CASSEAVGLADRTDTQYF
TGTGCCAGCAGTGAAGCGGTAGGACTAGCGGATAGGACAGATACGCAGTATTTT
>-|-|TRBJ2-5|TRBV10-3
CAISELARETQYF
TGTGCCATCAGTGAGTTGGCCCGGGAGACCCAGTACTTC
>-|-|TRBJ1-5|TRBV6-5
CASSRRSNQPQHF
TGTGCCAGCAGTCGACGTAGCAATCAGCCCCAGCATTTT
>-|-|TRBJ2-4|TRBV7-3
CASSLFGASAKNIQYF
TGTGCCAGCAGCTTATTCGGGGCATCAGCCAAAAACATTCAGTACTTC
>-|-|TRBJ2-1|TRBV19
CASSRYRANEQFF
TGTGCCAGTAGTAGATACAGGGCCAATGAGCAGTTCTTC
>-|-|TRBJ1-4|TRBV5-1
CASSPEGLEEKLFF
TGCGCCAGCAGCCCGGAGGGGCTCGAAGAAAAACTGTTTTTT
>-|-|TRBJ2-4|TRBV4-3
CASSQSGASKNIQYF
TGCGCCAGCAGCCAGAGTGGTGCGAGCAAAAACATTCAGTACTTC
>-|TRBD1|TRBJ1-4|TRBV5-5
CASSSTGKKLFF
TGTGCCAGCAGCTCGACAGGGAAAAAACTGTTTTTT
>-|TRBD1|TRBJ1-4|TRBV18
CASSPNRDSNEKLFF
TGTGCCAGCTCACCGAACCGGGACAGTAATGAAAAACTGTTTTTT
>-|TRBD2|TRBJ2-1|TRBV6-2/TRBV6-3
CASSYLAGGTTDEQFF
TGTGCCAGCAGTTACCTAGCGGGAGGGACAACCGATGAGCAGTTCTTC
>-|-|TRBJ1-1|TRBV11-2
CASSLGDQYGAEAFF
TGTGCCAGCAGCTTAGGGGATCAGTATGGGGCTGAAGCTTTCTTT
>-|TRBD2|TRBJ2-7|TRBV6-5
CASSYLAGDSYEQYF
TGTGCCAGCAGTTACCTAGCGGGGGACTCCTACGAGCAGTACTTC
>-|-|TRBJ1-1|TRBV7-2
CASTPVGGAFF
TGTGCCAGCACCCCGGTTGGGGGAGCTTTCTTT
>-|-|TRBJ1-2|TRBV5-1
CASSLLGGSDYGYTF
TGCGCCAGCAGCTTGCTGGGGGGATCAGACTATGGCTACACCTTC
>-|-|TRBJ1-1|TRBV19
CASTRVVNTEAFF
TGTGCCAGTACAAGGGTGGTGAACACTGAAGCTTTCTTT
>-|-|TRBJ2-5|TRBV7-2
CASRLSETQYF
TGTGCCAGCAGACTCAGCGAGACCCAGTACTTC
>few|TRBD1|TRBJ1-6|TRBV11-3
CASSRDSSYNSPLHF
TGTGCCAGCAGCCGGGACAGCTCCTATAATTCACCCCTCCACTTT
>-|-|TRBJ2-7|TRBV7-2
CASSSSSSAASYEQYF
TGTGCCAGCAGCTCGTCCTCTAGCGCCGCATCCTACGAGCAGTACTTC
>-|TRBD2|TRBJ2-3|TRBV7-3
CASSVGLVGGTDTQYF
TGTGCCAGCAGCGTGGGACTAGTAGGCGGCACAGATACGCAGTATTTT
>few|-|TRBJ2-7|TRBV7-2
CASSSIPLTSNTQEQYF
TGTGCCAGCAGCTCGATACCGTTAACTTCAAATACGCAAGAGCAGTACTTC
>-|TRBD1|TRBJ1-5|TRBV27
CASSPLSGTGRLYSNQPQHF
TGTGCCAGCAGCCCCTTATCAGGGACAGGGCGTCTCTATAGCAATCAGCCCCAGCATTTT
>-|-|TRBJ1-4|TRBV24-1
CATSDFEGGDNEKLFF
TGTGCCACCAGTGATTTTGAGGGTGGGGATAATGAAAAACTGTTTTTT
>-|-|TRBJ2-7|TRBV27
CASRKSRLGKGSSYEQYF
TGTGCCAGCAGGAAGAGTCGCCTTGGAAAGGGGAGCTCCTACGAGCAGTACTTC
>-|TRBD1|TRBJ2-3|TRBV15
CATSPSDRGLFGTDTQYF
TGTGCCACCAGCCCTTCGGACAGGGGGCTTTTCGGCACAGATACGCAGTATTTT
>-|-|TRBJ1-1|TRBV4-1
CASSQVRQLNTEAFF
TGCGCCAGCAGCCAAGTCAGACAGTTGAACACTGAAGCTTTCTTT
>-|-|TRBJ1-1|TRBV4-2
CASSPRGGTEAFF
TGTGCCAGCAGCCCAAGAGGGGGGACTGAAGCTTTCTTT
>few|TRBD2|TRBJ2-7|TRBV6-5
CASSPGLAGGDEQYF
TGTGCCAGCAGCCCGGGACTAGCGGGGGGGGACGAGCAGTACTTC
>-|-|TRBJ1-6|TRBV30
CAWSAGHPRSSPLHF
TGTGCCTGGAGTGCGGGACACCCTAGAAGTTCACCCCTCCACTTT
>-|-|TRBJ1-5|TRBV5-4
CASSSDGLNQPQHF
TGTGCCAGCAGTTCGGACGGTCTCAATCAGCCCCAGCATTTT
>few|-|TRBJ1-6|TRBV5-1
CASSRSSYNSPLHF
TGCGCCAGCAGCCGAAGCTCCTATAATTCACCCCTCCACTTT
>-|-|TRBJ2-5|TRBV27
CARGTQYF
TGTGCCAGGGGGACCCAGTACTTC
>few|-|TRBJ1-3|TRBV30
CAWAVRAASGNTIYF
TGTGCCTGGGCTGTTCGGGCGGCCTCTGGAAACACCATATATTTT
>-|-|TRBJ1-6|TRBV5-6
CASGGGPNSPLHF
TGTGCCAGCGGCGGGGGGCCAAATTCACCCCTCCACTTT
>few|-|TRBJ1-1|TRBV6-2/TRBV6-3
CASSYDTEAFF
TGTGCCAGCAGTTACGACACTGAAGCTTTCTTT
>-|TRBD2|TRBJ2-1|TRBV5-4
CASSLTSGGAHSYNEQFF
TGTGCCAGCAGCCTGACTAGCGGGGGAGCCCACTCCTACAATGAGCAGTTCTTC
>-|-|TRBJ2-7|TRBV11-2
CASSLDAGTPYEQYF
TGTGCCAGCAGCTTAGACGCAGGGACCCCCTACGAGCAGTACTTC
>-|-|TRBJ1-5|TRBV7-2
CASSPAGHYSNQPQHF
TGTGCCAGCAGCCCTGCGGGACACTATAGCAATCAGCCCCAGCATTTT
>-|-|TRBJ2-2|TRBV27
CASSLLSGELFF
TGTGCCAGCAGTCTCCTATCCGGGGAGCTGTTTTTT
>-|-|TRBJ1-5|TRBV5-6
CASSPRQGRGNQPQHF
TGTGCCAGCAGCCCCCGTCAGGGTAGGGGCAATCAGCCCCAGCATTTT
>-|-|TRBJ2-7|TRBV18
CASSIQGFEQYF
TGTGCCAGCTCAATCCAGGGTTTCGAGCAGTACTTC
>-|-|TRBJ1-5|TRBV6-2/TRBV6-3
CASSYGQHSNQPQHF
TGTGCCAGCAGTTACGGGCAGCATAGCAATCAGCCCCAGCATTTT
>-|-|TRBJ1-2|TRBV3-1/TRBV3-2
CASSQVSDYGYTF
TGTGCCAGCAGCCAAGTGTCGGACTATGGCTACACCTTC
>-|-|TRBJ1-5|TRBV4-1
CASSGGWVASYQPQHF
TGCGCCAGCAGCGGGGGGTGGGTAGCATCTTATCAGCCCCAGCATTTT
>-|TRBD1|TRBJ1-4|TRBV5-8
CASSFQGQENEKLFF
TGTGCCAGCAGCTTCCAGGGACAGGAGAATGAAAAACTGTTTTTT